This TCR beta chain originates from a study of T cells after somatic rescue of genetic block. V dropped 3 bases and J dropped 8 bases, with 19 bases sitting between them. Germline CDR1 and CDR2: LNHDA and SQIVND (reference sequence). CDR3 size: 16 residues. Profiling relied on immunoSEQ multiplex PCR, and the TCRdb table lists in-frame clones only, not all of them. The table lists about 70,000 clones, 90% to 95% of them singletons. Sequencing used peripheral blood mononuclear cells (PBMCs). The TCR originated in a man aged 40-49 years. The V call is TRBV19, the J call TRBJ1-4, with D hard to call. The CDR3 sequence is CASSIHRARTTEKLFF. The CDR3 nucleotides read TGTGCCAGTAGTATCCACCGGGCTCGTACTACGGAAAAACTGTTTTTT. Based on the CDR3 plus reference TRBV19 and TRBJ1-4, the full variable domain is DGGITQSPKYLFRKEGQNVTLSCEQNLNHDAMYWYRQDPGQGLRLIYYSQIVNDFQKGDIAEGYSVSREKKESFPLTVTSAQKNPTAFYLCASSIHRARTTEKLFFGSGTQLSVL.